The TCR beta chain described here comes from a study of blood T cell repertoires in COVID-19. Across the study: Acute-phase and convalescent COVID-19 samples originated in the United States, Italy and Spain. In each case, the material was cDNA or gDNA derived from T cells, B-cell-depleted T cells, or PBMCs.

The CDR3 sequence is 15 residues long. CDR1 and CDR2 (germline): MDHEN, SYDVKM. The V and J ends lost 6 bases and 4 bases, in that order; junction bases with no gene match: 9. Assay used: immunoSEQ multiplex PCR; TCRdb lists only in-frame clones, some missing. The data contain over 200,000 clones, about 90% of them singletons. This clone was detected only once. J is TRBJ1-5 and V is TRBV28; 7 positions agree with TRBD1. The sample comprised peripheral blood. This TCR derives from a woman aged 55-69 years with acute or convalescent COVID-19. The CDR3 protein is CASSRRDSQNQPQHF. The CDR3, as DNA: TGTGCCAGCAGCCGCCGGGACAGCCAAAATCAGCCCCAGCATTTT. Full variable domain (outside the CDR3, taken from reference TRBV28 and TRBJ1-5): DVKVTQSSRYLVKRTGEKVFLECVQDMDHENMFWYRQDPGLGLRLIYFSYDVKMKEKGDIPEGYSVSREKKERFSLILESASTNQTSMYLCASSRRDSQNQPQHFGDGTRLSIL.